The text below deals with one T cell receptor beta chain. In this sample, this clone turned up many times. What antigen it recognizes has not been identified. Base quality data are lacking; no much larger clone is found one base away. This specimen comes from a study of metastatic and nonmetastatic thyroid tumors (TCRdb year 2020). Background on the whole study: For patients with malignant and with benign thyroid disease, the researchers compared repertoires between peripheral blood samples and tumor or nodule tissue samples.

Beyond this particular receptor, the publication reports: TCR beta diversity was reported as significantly higher in malignant tumors than in benign nodules, in both blood and tumor samples.

The receptor library was made with PCR. Instrument used: Illumina HiSeq 4000. The TCR beta-chain CDR3 region of each patient was profiled by high-throughput sequencing. Under the source paper's analysis protocol: The researchers built a classifier to tell apart papillary thyroid cancer patients with distant metastasis, based on CDR3 differences among clinicopathological groups. The Shannon index was used to assess repertoire diversity, and the Morisita-Horn index was used to assess tumor-blood repertoire similarity. Through fastp at Q25 and MiXCR, TCRdb rebuilt clones from the public reads, retaining in-frame beta chains. TCRdb, rather than the study authors, made the V and J calls. Here the sample has approximately 20,000 clones; 28% occur a single time. Together, the top ten hold about 10% of the sample. None of the patients had been given any treatment before thyroid surgery. Using T-cell receptor beta sequencing, the researchers looked back retrospectively at clinical samples from patients, gathered between the early 2010s and the late 2010s.

The source of this sequence is a female donor with papillary thyroid cancer or a benign thyroid nodule (not recorded which). Some clones in this sample may be carry-over from other donors' samples. Sequenced: tumor tissue.

For the CDR3, the sequence is CASSPTGETQYF. The DNA is TGTGCCAGCAGCCCCACTGGAGAGACCCAGTACTTC. The sequence links TRBV11-2 to TRBJ2-5; no D gene call is confident. From a lookup of the germline V gene, CDR1 and CDR2 are SGHAT and FQNNGV. From cysteine to phenylalanine, the CDR3 is 12 amino acids long. Solely the CDR3 DNA is kept, with 36 bases framed from the first base. V is cut by 5 bases and J by 4 bases, and the space between the germline ends is 8 bases.